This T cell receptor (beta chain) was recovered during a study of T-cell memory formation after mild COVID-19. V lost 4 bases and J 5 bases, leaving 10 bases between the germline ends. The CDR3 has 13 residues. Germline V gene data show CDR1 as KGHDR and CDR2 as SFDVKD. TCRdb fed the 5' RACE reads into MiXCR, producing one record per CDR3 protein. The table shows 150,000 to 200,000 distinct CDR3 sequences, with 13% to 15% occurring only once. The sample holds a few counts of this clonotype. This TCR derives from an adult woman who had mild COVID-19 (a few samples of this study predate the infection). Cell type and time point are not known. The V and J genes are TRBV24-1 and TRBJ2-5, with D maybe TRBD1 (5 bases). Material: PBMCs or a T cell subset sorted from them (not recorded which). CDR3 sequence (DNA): TGTGCCACCAGTGAAGGGGCGGTGGAGACCCAGTACTTC. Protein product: CATSEGAVETQYF.